Each of the 19 T cell receptor beta chains below was sequenced from the same sample in a study of blood T cell repertoires in COVID-19. Produced via immunoSEQ multiplex PCR; TCRdb's table is partial and in-frame only. This sample has about 220,000 clones, with 86% found just once. The sample was PBMCs or T cells enriched from blood (not recorded which). The source is a woman in her 40s with acute COVID-19.

The rearrangement links TRBV18 to TRBJ1-3; D not certain. V lost 3 bases and J 0 bases, leaving 15 bases between the germline ends. Germline assignment: CDR1 KGHSH and CDR2 LQKENI. The CDR3 covers 17 residues. The CDR3 DNA follows: TGTGCCAGCTCACCCCTAGCTAATATCGACTCTGGAAACACCATATATTTT. Translating gives CASSPLANIDSGNTIYF.

This clone was recorded once. The genes are TRBV7-9 and TRBJ2-1; 7 positions match TRBD1. The germline gives CDR1 SEHNR, CDR2 FQNEAQ (reference sequence). V lost 4 bases, J lost 6 bases, and 9 bases stayed unmatched. The CDR3 runs 15 residues. The CDR3 region is CASSSWGDRANEQFF. The CDR3 DNA reads as TGTGCCAGCAGCTCTTGGGGTGACAGGGCCAATGAGCAGTTCTTC. Supplemented by reference TRBV7-9 and TRBJ2-1, the full variable domain reads DTGVSQNPRHKITKRGQNVTFRCDPISEHNRLYWYRQTLGQGPEFLTYFQNEAQLEKSRLLSDRFSAERPKGSFSTLEIQRTEQGDSAMYLCASSSWGDRANEQFFGPGTRLTVL.

The V and J genes are TRBV5-1 and TRBJ1-1, with 7 bases that match TRBD1. The CDR3 is 15 residues long. The V segment lost 4 bases and the J segment 4 bases; nucleotides outside the gene matches: 10. Germline V CDR1 and CDR2: SGHRS, YFSETQ. The CDR3 DNA is TGCGCCAGCAGCCCCACGACAGGGCGGACCACTGAAGCTTTCTTT. It yields the protein CASSPTTGRTTEAFF.

The chain is built from TRBV11-2 and TRBJ2-7; TRBD1 matches at 7 bases. Trimming removed 4 bases from V and 0 bases from J; junction bases left unmatched: 3. This CDR3 contains 14 residues. Germline lookup yields CDR1 SGHAT and CDR2 FQNNGV. The CDR3 nucleotides are TGTGCCAGCAGCTCCACAGGGGCCTCCTACGAGCAGTACTTC. This codes for CASSSTGASYEQYF. The full variable domain, completed using reference TRBV11-2 and TRBJ2-7, is EAGVAQSPRYKIIEKRQSVAFWCNPISGHATLYWYQQILGQGPKLLIQFQNNGVVDDSQLPKDRFSAERLKGVDSTLKIQPAKLEDSAVYLCASSSTGASYEQYFGPGTRLTVT.

This clone occurred a few times. Other DNA sequences in the sample encode the same CDR3. The CDR3 sequence: CASSPESHSGNTIYF. In nucleotides, the CDR3 is TGTGCCAGCTCACCAGAGTCCCACTCTGGAAACACCATATATTTT. The rearrangement joins TRBV18 to TRBJ1-3; D not certain. This CDR3 is built from 15 residues. Trimming stripped 2 bases from V and 0 bases from J, with 8 bases between. Germline loops: CDR1 KGHSH, CDR2 LQKENI.

This clone is a singleton in its sample. The V call is TRBV7-7, the J call TRBJ2-5, with TRBD1 matching over 7 bases. The germline V gene has CDR1 SSHAT and CDR2 FNYEAQ (reference sequence). This CDR3 is built from 18 residues. J gave up 4 bases and V 5 bases, and 19 bases lay outside the gene matches. The CDR3 here is CASSLFSGRQGGGETQYF. CDR3 sequence (DNA): TGTGCCAGCAGCCTCTTCTCGGGGCGACAGGGTGGAGGAGAGACCCAGTACTTC.

The gene calls are TRBV13 and TRBJ2-5, with a tentative D call TRBD1 (6 bases). This CDR3 comprises 16 residues. V was shortened by 5 bases and J by 0 bases, with 16 bases between the two germline ends. Per germline, CDR1 PRHDT and CDR2 FYEKMQ (reference sequence). The CDR3 DNA follows: TGTGCCAGCAGCCTACGGACAGACCGGTACCAAGAGACCCAGTACTTC. Translating it yields CASSLRTDRYQETQYF.

This clone has just one count. The chain combines TRBV5-1 with TRBJ2-1, with D possibly matching TRBD1 (5 bases). The ends were cut back, 1 base at V and 4 bases at J, with 12 bases in the middle. CDR1 and CDR2 (germline): SGHRS, YFSETQ. The CDR3 loop spans 15 amino acids. DNA of the CDR3: TGCGCCAGCAGCTTGACCGCGACAGAGTACAATGAGCAGTTCTTC. It yields the protein CASSLTATEYNEQFF.

This chain joins TRBV10-3 and TRBJ1-1; D unclear. V was shortened by 10 bases and J by 8 bases, with 20 bases between the two germline ends. The CDR3 spans 13 residues. Germline CDR1 ENHRY, CDR2 SYGVKD. The CDR3 loop reads CATGADLPGEAFF. CDR3 bases: TGTGCCACCGGAGCAGATTTACCGGGGGAAGCTTTCTTT.

The chain joins TRBV6-4 to TRBJ1-6, with D possibly matching TRBD1 (6 bases). V shed 3 bases and J shed 9 bases, with 9 bases lying between them. This CDR3 has 13 residues. CDR1 and CDR2 (germline): MRHNA, SNTAGT. The CDR3 protein is CASSETGSSPLHF. The CDR3 DNA reads as TGTGCCAGCAGTGAGACAGGTTCTTCACCCCTCCACTTT.

The V and J genes are TRBV29-1 and TRBJ1-4; 10 bases align to TRBD1. The V gene end was trimmed by 7 bases and the J gene end by 5 bases; junction bases not matched to a gene: 4. This CDR3 is built from 13 residues. The germline V gene has CDR1 SQVTM and CDR2 ANQGSEA. CDR3 sequence reads: CSARTGGNEKLFF. As DNA, the CDR3 is TGCAGCGCCCGGACAGGGGGAAATGAAAAACTGTTTTTT.

The CDR3 protein is CASSEVAGYTF. CDR3 DNA: TGTGCCAGCAGTGAAGTGGCCGGCTACACCTTC. The V gene is TRBV2, the J gene TRBJ1-2, with D unclear. CDR3 length: 11 amino acids. The germline gives CDR1 SNHLY, CDR2 FYNNEI. Trimming removed 1 base from V and 8 bases from J, with 5 bases in between.

The V gene is TRBV3-1 (or the pseudogene TRBV3-2), the J gene TRBJ1-2, with D hard to call. V was cut by 0 bases and J by 9 bases, with 8 bases left in between. This CDR3 contains 12 residues. Germline lookup yields CDR1 LGHDT and CDR2 YNNKEL (reference sequence). The CDR3: CASSQDYISYTF. The CDR3 coding sequence is TGTGCCAGCAGCCAAGATTACATAAGCTACACCTTC.

This chain joins TRBV11-2 and TRBJ1-2, with 7 nucleotides matching TRBD1. The CDR3 spans 14 residues. Trimming removed 1 base from V and 8 bases from J; junction bases left unmatched: 7. Germline assignment: CDR1 SGHAT and CDR2 FQNNGV. CDR3 sequence (DNA): TGTGCCAGCAGCTTAGGACAGGGAAAAGAGGGCTACACCTTC. Encoded protein: CASSLGQGKEGYTF.

This chain uses TRBV5-6 with TRBJ1-5; a possible D gene is TRBD1 (6 bases). The CDR3 length is 13 residues. Germline CDR1 reads SGHDT; CDR2 reads YYEEEE. Trimming removed 1 base at V and 11 bases at J, with 13 bases between. The CDR3 protein is CASSLWGGKAQHF. The CDR3 DNA follows: TGTGCCAGCAGCTTGTGGGGGGGCAAGGCCCAGCATTTT.

The J gene is TRBJ1-1, the V gene TRBV7-2; 7 positions match TRBD1. V lost 2 bases, J lost 1 base, and 7 bases stayed unmatched. This CDR3 spans 16 amino acids. Germline V gives CDR1 SGHTA, CDR2 FQGNSA. The chain's CDR3 is CASSLYQGVGNTEAFF. The CDR3 region has the DNA TGTGCCAGCAGCTTATATCAGGGGGTGGGGAACACTGAAGCTTTCTTT.

The J gene is TRBJ2-1, the V gene TRBV7-9; perhaps TRBD2 as D (5 bases). Germline lookup yields CDR1 SEHNR and CDR2 FQNEAQ (reference sequence). CDR3 length equals 13 residues. The V end was cut by 4 bases, the J end by 6 bases, with 10 bases between. This chain's CDR3 is CASSSARGNEQFF. The DNA of the CDR3 is TGTGCCAGCAGCTCGGCCCGGGGCAATGAGCAGTTCTTC.

V gene TRBV10-3 combines with J gene TRBJ1-2, with D possibly TRBD1 on 5 matching bases. Germline CDR1 ENHRY, CDR2 SYGVKD. The CDR3 loop spans 13 amino acids. V was shortened by 6 bases and J by 8 bases, with 16 bases between the two germline ends. CDR3 DNA sequence: TGTGCCATCAGCGTTACAGGTCTGGGCGGCTACACCTTC. Encoded protein: CAISVTGLGGYTF.

CDR3 region: CASSQRDRDDYGYTF. CDR3 bases: TGCGCCAGCAGCCAACGCGACAGGGATGACTATGGCTACACCTTC. This chain uses TRBV4-3 with TRBJ1-2; 7 bases are a match to TRBD1. V shed 2 bases, J shed 3 bases, and the junction held 6 bases outside the gene matches. From germline, CDR1 is LGHNA and CDR2 YSLEER. This CDR3 spans 15 amino acids.